A selection of T cell receptor beta chains follows, all from one sample in a study of shared clonotypes between healthy human individuals. Sequenced by immunoSEQ multiplex PCR; TCRdb stores in-frame clones only, minus some. This sample has hundreds of thousands of clones, with about 74% found just once. The specimen sequenced was PBMCs. These receptors all stem from a woman aged 35 to 49 in good health. Some clones in this sample may be carry-over from other donors' samples. Both conserved end residues are part of each CDR3. A D gene is named only where the DNA matches it firmly. A clone size is listed for some rows: how often the clone was seen (once, few, many), or a class if it is expanded.

clone_size	d_call	cdr3_length	v_call	j_call	cdr3_aa	cdr3_nt
NA	NA	15	TRBV6-5	TRBJ2-3	CASSYSSASTDTQYF	TGTGCCAGCAGTTACTCATCGGCTAGCACAGATACGCAGTATTTT
few	NA	19	TRBV15	TRBJ2-7	CATSRVIFWRGQRNYEQYF	TGTGCCACCAGCAGAGTTATCTTCTGGCGGGGACAGAGAAACTACGAGCAGTACTTC
NA	NA	13	TRBV6-6	TRBJ2-7	CASRGTESYEQYF	TGTGCCAGCCGGGGGACAGAGTCCTACGAGCAGTACTTC
NA	TRBD2	15	TRBV7-2	TRBJ2-3	CASSQGLADTDTQYF	TGTGCCAGCAGCCAGGGACTAGCGGACACAGATACGCAGTATTTT
NA	NA	11	TRBV20-1	TRBJ1-2	CSAPRTDGYTF	TGCAGTGCTCCTAGGACAGATGGCTACACCTTC
NA	NA	17	TRBV28	TRBJ1-6	CASTGATGVSYNSPLHF	TGTGCCAGCACTGGGGCCACCGGGGTCTCCTATAATTCACCCCTCCACTTT
NA	TRBD1	17	TRBV18	TRBJ1-3	CASSPTTGGRGGNTIYF	TGTGCCAGCTCACCAACCACAGGGGGCCGTGGAGGAAACACCATATATTTT
many	NA	12	TRBV28	TRBJ1-2	CASSLRERGYTF	TGTGCCAGCAGTTTACGGGAGAGAGGCTACACCTTC
NA	NA	15	TRBV28	TRBJ2-1	CASSFIRWDVDEQFF	TGTGCCAGCAGCTTCATAAGGTGGGATGTGGATGAGCAGTTCTTC
NA	NA	14	TRBV11-2	TRBJ1-5	CASSLGGAGQPQHF	TGTGCCAGCAGCTTAGGGGGGGCTGGTCAGCCCCAGCATTTT
few	NA	13	TRBV28	TRBJ2-7	CASRRGRSYEQYF	TGTGCCAGCAGGCGGGGCAGGTCCTACGAGCAGTACTTC
NA	NA	13	TRBV4-2	TRBJ1-5	CASSLEGSQPQHF	TGTGCCAGCAGTTTAGAGGGATCTCAGCCCCAGCATTTT
NA	TRBD2	16	TRBV11-3	TRBJ2-3	CASSAGTSGRTDTQYF	TGTGCCAGCAGCGCAGGGACTAGCGGGAGAACAGATACGCAGTATTTT
NA	NA	14	TRBV11-2	TRBJ1-4	CASSSRLGSEKLFF	TGTGCCAGCAGCAGTAGGTTAGGCTCAGAAAAACTGTTTTTT
many	NA	14	TRBV28	TRBJ1-2	CASTRGGQDYGYTF	TGTGCCAGCACCCGGGGGGGGCAGGACTATGGCTACACCTTC